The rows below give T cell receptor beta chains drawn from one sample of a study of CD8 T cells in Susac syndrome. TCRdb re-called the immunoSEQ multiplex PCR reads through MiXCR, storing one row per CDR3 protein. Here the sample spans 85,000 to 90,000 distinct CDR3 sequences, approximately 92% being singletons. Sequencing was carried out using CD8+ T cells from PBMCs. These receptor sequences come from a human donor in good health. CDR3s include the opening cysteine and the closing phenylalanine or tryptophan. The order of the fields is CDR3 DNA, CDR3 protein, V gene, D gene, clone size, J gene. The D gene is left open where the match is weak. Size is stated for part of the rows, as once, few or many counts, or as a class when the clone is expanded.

CDR3nt: TGCGCCAGCAGACAACGACAGGGTTTAACTGAAGTTTTCTTT
CDR3aa: CASRQRQGLTEVFF
v_gene: TRBV23-1
d_gene: TRBD1
abundance: .
j_gene: TRBJ1-1

CDR3nt: TGTGCCAGCAGCCAAGATTTCAACTCTGGGGCCAACGTCCTGACTTTC
CDR3aa: CASSQDFNSGANVLTF
v_gene: TRBV3-1
d_gene: .
abundance: once
j_gene: TRBJ2-6

CDR3nt: TGTGCCAGCCTAGGACAGGGACTCTACGAGCAGTACTTC
CDR3aa: CASLGQGLYEQYF
v_gene: TRBV2
d_gene: TRBD1
abundance: .
j_gene: TRBJ2-7

CDR3nt: TGTGCCAGCAGCCCCCGACTAGGGAGGGCCAAAAACATTCAGTACTTC
CDR3aa: CASSPRLGRAKNIQYF
v_gene: TRBV7-8
d_gene: .
abundance: .
j_gene: TRBJ2-4

CDR3nt: TGCGCCAGCAGGGGGACAGCCGCCTACGAGCAGTACTTC
CDR3aa: CASRGTAAYEQYF
v_gene: TRBV5-1
d_gene: TRBD1
abundance: .
j_gene: TRBJ2-7

CDR3nt: TGTGCCAGCAGCCAACTAACAGGGAGTCCCTACGAGCAGTACTTC
CDR3aa: CASSQLTGSPYEQYF
v_gene: TRBV3-1
d_gene: .
abundance: .
j_gene: TRBJ2-7

CDR3nt: TGTGCCAGCAGTTGGTCGCGAACTGAAGCTTTCTTT
CDR3aa: CASSWSRTEAFF
v_gene: TRBV6-1
d_gene: .
abundance: once
j_gene: TRBJ1-1

CDR3nt: TGCAGTGGACAGGGTCTACTCCAAGAGACCCAGTACTTC
CDR3aa: CSGQGLLQETQYF
v_gene: TRBV20-1
d_gene: TRBD1
abundance: .
j_gene: TRBJ2-5

CDR3nt: TGTGCCAGCAGCCGGACAGATAGCAATCAGCCCCAGCATTTT
CDR3aa: CASSRTDSNQPQHF
v_gene: TRBV27
d_gene: .
abundance: .
j_gene: TRBJ1-5

CDR3nt: TGTGCCAGCAGCCCAGGGGGGCCTTGGGGCAATCAGCCCCAGCATTTT
CDR3aa: CASSPGGPWGNQPQHF
v_gene: TRBV9
d_gene: TRBD1
abundance: .
j_gene: TRBJ1-5

CDR3nt: TGTGCCAGCAGCTTAAGTAGCGGGGGGGTCGGATACAATGAGCAGTTCTTC
CDR3aa: CASSLSSGGVGYNEQFF
v_gene: TRBV7-6
d_gene: TRBD2
abundance: .
j_gene: TRBJ2-1

CDR3nt: TGCAGCGTTGAAGTCAGGGATCCCTCGCAAGAGACCCAGTACTTC
CDR3aa: CSVEVRDPSQETQYF
v_gene: TRBV29-1
d_gene: .
abundance: .
j_gene: TRBJ2-5

CDR3nt: TGTGCCAGCAGTTTATGGGCAGATACGCAGTATTTT
CDR3aa: CASSLWADTQYF
v_gene: TRBV28
d_gene: .
abundance: .
j_gene: TRBJ2-3

CDR3nt: TGTGCCAGCAGCTTACGGGATTTGAACACTGAAGCTTTCTTT
CDR3aa: CASSLRDLNTEAFF
v_gene: TRBV13
d_gene: .
abundance: .
j_gene: TRBJ1-1

CDR3nt: TGCGCCAGCAGCCAAGCGCGGGGGGCTGAGCAGTACTTC
CDR3aa: CASSQARGAEQYF
v_gene: TRBV4-1
d_gene: TRBD2
abundance: .
j_gene: TRBJ2-7

CDR3nt: TGCGCCAGCACCCATGGGGACCTTGGTGTTGAGACCCAGTACTTC
CDR3aa: CASTHGDLGVETQYF
v_gene: TRBV5-1
d_gene: .
abundance: .
j_gene: TRBJ2-5

CDR3nt: TGCAGTGCTAGAGCCTTAACTTCCGGGACAGGGGGCTCACCCCTCCACTTT
CDR3aa: CSARALTSGTGGSPLHF
v_gene: TRBV20-1
d_gene: TRBD1
abundance: .
j_gene: TRBJ1-6

CDR3nt: TGTGCCAGCAGCCCCGGGACGGGAGAGGTCGCAGATACGCAGTATTTT
CDR3aa: CASSPGTGEVADTQYF
v_gene: TRBV7-9
d_gene: .
abundance: once
j_gene: TRBJ2-3

CDR3nt: TGCAGCGTTGTCCCAGATACGCAGTATTTT
CDR3aa: CSVVPDTQYF
v_gene: TRBV29-1
d_gene: .
abundance: .
j_gene: TRBJ2-3

CDR3nt: TGCGCCAGCAGCTCCGGGGGGAGCTCCTACGAGCAGTACTTC
CDR3aa: CASSSGGSSYEQYF
v_gene: TRBV5-1
d_gene: TRBD2
abundance: few
j_gene: TRBJ2-7

CDR3nt: TGTGCCAGCATCCTTGGGCGGTACGATGAACAGTTCTTC
CDR3aa: CASILGRYDEQFF
v_gene: TRBV12-3/TRBV12-4
d_gene: .
abundance: .
j_gene: TRBJ2-1

CDR3nt: TGTGCCAGCACAGGGGGTCCCGGGGAGCTGTTTTTT
CDR3aa: CASTGGPGELFF
v_gene: TRBV6-5
d_gene: TRBD1
abundance: once
j_gene: TRBJ2-2

CDR3nt: TGTGCCAGCAGCCAAGACAGGAACTGGGAGACCCAGTACTTC
CDR3aa: CASSQDRNWETQYF
v_gene: TRBV3-1
d_gene: .
abundance: .
j_gene: TRBJ2-5

CDR3nt: TGTGCCAGCAGTTACTCGGTTTTGTCTGGGTTCTACGAGCAGTACTTC
CDR3aa: CASSYSVLSGFYEQYF
v_gene: TRBV6-6
d_gene: .
abundance: .
j_gene: TRBJ2-7

CDR3nt: TGTGCCAGCAGCTTCTCCCGGGACGAGCAGTACTTC
CDR3aa: CASSFSRDEQYF
v_gene: TRBV7-8
d_gene: .
abundance: .
j_gene: TRBJ2-7

CDR3nt: TGTGCCAGCAGCTTAGTACAGGGGGCTTTTGGCTACACCTTC
CDR3aa: CASSLVQGAFGYTF
v_gene: TRBV11-2
d_gene: TRBD1
abundance: .
j_gene: TRBJ1-2

CDR3nt: TGTGCCAGCAGCCCCCAGGGAGGTCAGGATAATGAAAAACTGTTTTTT
CDR3aa: CASSPQGGQDNEKLFF
v_gene: TRBV5-8
d_gene: .
abundance: .
j_gene: TRBJ1-4

CDR3nt: TGCGCCAGCAGCCCCGAAGGACAGGGACTCTACGAGCAGTACTTC
CDR3aa: CASSPEGQGLYEQYF
v_gene: TRBV5-1
d_gene: TRBD1
abundance: .
j_gene: TRBJ2-7

CDR3nt: TGTGCTAGTGGTGGGCCCGGGAACACCGGGGAGCTGTTTTTT
CDR3aa: CASGGPGNTGELFF
v_gene: TRBV12-5
d_gene: .
abundance: .
j_gene: TRBJ2-2

CDR3nt: TGTGCCAGCAGCTTAAAACCAGCGGGGGGCCTCTACAATGAGCAGTTCTTC
CDR3aa: CASSLKPAGGLYNEQFF
v_gene: TRBV7-3
d_gene: TRBD2
abundance: .
j_gene: TRBJ2-1

CDR3nt: TGTGCCACCAGCAGAGGTACAGGATTCGCTGGCTACACCTTC
CDR3aa: CATSRGTGFAGYTF
v_gene: TRBV15
d_gene: .
abundance: .
j_gene: TRBJ1-2

CDR3nt: TGCAGCGTTTTGGGGGGCTCGAACACTGAAGCTTTCTTT
CDR3aa: CSVLGGSNTEAFF
v_gene: TRBV29-1
d_gene: .
abundance: .
j_gene: TRBJ1-1

CDR3nt: TGTGCCAGCAGTGTGAGGGGGACGAACACTGAAGCTTTCTTT
CDR3aa: CASSVRGTNTEAFF
v_gene: TRBV6-1
d_gene: .
abundance: .
j_gene: TRBJ1-1

CDR3nt: TGTGCCAGCAGTGTACGACAGGGGATGAGTGAAAAACTGTTTTTT
CDR3aa: CASSVRQGMSEKLFF
v_gene: TRBV27
d_gene: TRBD1
abundance: once
j_gene: TRBJ1-4

CDR3nt: TGTGCCAGCGGTACAGAAGAAGAGACCCAGTACTTC
CDR3aa: CASGTEEETQYF
v_gene: TRBV7-9
d_gene: .
abundance: .
j_gene: TRBJ2-5

CDR3nt: TGTGCCAGCAGCGTAGCCCCAGGGGGGCTCACTGAAGCTTTCTTT
CDR3aa: CASSVAPGGLTEAFF
v_gene: TRBV9
d_gene: TRBD1
abundance: .
j_gene: TRBJ1-1

CDR3nt: TGTGCCAGCAGTTCCGACAGGGAAACTGAAGCTTTCTTT
CDR3aa: CASSSDRETEAFF
v_gene: TRBV12-3/TRBV12-4
d_gene: TRBD1
abundance: .
j_gene: TRBJ1-1

CDR3nt: TGTGCCAGCGGCGACCCCTTCTCTTCACCCCTCCACTTT
CDR3aa: CASGDPFSSPLHF
v_gene: TRBV7-9
d_gene: .
abundance: .
j_gene: TRBJ1-6

CDR3nt: TGTGCCAGCAGTTATGGGGCGGGGGATCAAGCAGATACGCAGTATTTT
CDR3aa: CASSYGAGDQADTQYF
v_gene: TRBV6-6
d_gene: TRBD2
abundance: .
j_gene: TRBJ2-3

CDR3nt: TGTGCCTGGGGTATAGCGGGGTCATCCTACGAGCAGTACTTC
CDR3aa: CAWGIAGSSYEQYF
v_gene: TRBV30
d_gene: TRBD2
abundance: .
j_gene: TRBJ2-7